This T cell receptor (beta chain) was documented in a study of shared clonotypes between healthy human individuals. Assay: immunoSEQ multiplex PCR; the TCRdb copy retains only in-frame clones and omits some. The data contain roughly 490,000 clones, about three quarters of them singletons. V dropped 4 bases and J dropped 1 base, with 11 bases sitting between them. The CDR3 sequence is 16 residues long. Per the germline V gene, CDR1 is LGHNA and CDR2 is YNFKEQ. The source is a middle-aged woman in good health. Some clones in this sample may be carry-over from other donors' samples. Sequencing was done on a sample of PBMCs. The chain carries TRBV4-2 and TRBJ2-6; D may be TRBD1 (6 bases). The CDR3 nucleotides read TGTGCCAGCAGCCCCTCCACAGGGTCTGGGGCCAACGTCCTGACTTTC. Translating gives CASSPSTGSGANVLTF.